This TCR beta chain was captured in a study of control samples from healthy donors and cancer patients. Measured with immunoSEQ multiplex PCR; TCRdb has only the in-frame clones, and not every one. The repertoire holds around 70,000 clones, with over 75% as singletons. The TCR sequence derives from a woman in her forties or fifties with head and neck cancer. The sample comprised PBMCs.

CDR3 nucleotide sequence: TGTGCCAGCTCAGCCCCTAAACTCCATACGGAAGCTTTCTTT. Protein product: CASSAPKLHTEAFF. This rearrangement joins TRBV18 to TRBJ1-1; D remains ambiguous. Germline-derived CDR1 and CDR2 are KGHSH and LQKENI. The CDR3 loop spans 14 amino acids. Trimming took off 5 bases at V and 8 bases at J, with 18 bases between the two ends.